This T cell receptor beta chain derives from a study of OX40 agonist ivuxolimab in advanced cancers. This CDR3 has 14 residues. The germline V gene has CDR1 SEHNR and CDR2 FQNEAQ (reference sequence). Deletions cut 3 bases from V and 4 bases from J, with 12 bases between. Patients were ruled out by autoimmune disease history or systemic immunosuppression. The table came from immunoSEQ multiplex PCR; TCRdb's copy has only in-frame clones and leaves some out. This table has just under 100,000 clones, roughly 94% appearing once. The rearrangement joins TRBV7-9 to TRBJ2-5; D remains unclear. This TCR came from an adult with an advanced solid tumor such as melanoma, head and neck, liver or kidney cancer. The material sequenced was CD4+ or CD8+ T cells sorted from blood, taken in a trial of the OX40 agonist ivuxolimab. The CDR3 nucleotides are TGTGCCAGCAGCTTGACTGCTATGGCAGAGACCCAGTACTTC. Translated, it gives CASSLTAMAETQYF.